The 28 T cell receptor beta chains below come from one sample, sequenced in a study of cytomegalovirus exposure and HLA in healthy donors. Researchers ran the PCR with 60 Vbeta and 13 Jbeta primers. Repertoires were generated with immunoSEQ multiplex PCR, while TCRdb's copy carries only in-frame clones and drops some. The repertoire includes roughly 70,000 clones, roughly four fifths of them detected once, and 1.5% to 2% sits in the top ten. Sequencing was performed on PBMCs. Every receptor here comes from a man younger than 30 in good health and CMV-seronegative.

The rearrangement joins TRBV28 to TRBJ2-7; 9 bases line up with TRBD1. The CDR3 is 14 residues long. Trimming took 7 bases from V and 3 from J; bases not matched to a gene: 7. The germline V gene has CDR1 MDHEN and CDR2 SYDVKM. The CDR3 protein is CASIAQGADYEQYF. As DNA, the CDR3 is TGTGCCAGCATCGCACAGGGGGCGGACTACGAGCAGTACTTC.

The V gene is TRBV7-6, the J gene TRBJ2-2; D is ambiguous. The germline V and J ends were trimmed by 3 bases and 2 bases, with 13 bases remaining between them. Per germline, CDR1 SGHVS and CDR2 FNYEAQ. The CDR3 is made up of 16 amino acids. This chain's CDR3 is CASSLQTRLNTGELFF. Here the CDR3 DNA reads TGTGCCAGCAGCTTGCAGACTCGATTAAACACCGGGGAGCTGTTTTTT.

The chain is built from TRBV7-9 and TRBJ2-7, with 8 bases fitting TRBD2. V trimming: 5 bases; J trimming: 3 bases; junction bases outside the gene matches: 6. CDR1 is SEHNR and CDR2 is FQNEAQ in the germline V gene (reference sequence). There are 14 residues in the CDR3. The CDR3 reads CASSVGGDLYEQYF. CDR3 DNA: TGTGCCAGCAGCGTCGGGGGGGACCTCTACGAGCAGTACTTC.

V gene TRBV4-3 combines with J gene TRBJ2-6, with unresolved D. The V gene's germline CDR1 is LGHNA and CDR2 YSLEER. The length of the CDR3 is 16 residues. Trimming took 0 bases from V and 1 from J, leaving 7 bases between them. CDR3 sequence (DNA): TGCGCCAGCAGCCAAGAGCGAAGATCTGGGGCCAACGTCCTGACTTTC. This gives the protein CASSQERRSGANVLTF.

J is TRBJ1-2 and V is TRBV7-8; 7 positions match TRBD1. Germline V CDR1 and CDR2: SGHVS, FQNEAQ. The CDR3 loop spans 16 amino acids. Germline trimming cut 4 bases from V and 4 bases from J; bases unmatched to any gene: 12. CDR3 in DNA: TGTGCCAGCAGCTCAGACGGAGCAGGGGGGTCCTATGGCTACACCTTC. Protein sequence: CASSSDGAGGSYGYTF.

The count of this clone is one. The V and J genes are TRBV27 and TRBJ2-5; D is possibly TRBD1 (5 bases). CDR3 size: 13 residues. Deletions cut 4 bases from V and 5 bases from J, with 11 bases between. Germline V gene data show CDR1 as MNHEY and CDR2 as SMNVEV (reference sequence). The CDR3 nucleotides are TGTGCCAGCAGTTCCGGGTCAGGGGAGACCCAGTACTTC. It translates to CASSSGSGETQYF.

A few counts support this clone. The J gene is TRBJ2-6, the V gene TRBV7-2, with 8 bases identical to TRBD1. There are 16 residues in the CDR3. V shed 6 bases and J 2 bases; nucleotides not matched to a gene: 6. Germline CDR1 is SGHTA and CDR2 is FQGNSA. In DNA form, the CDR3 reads TGTGCCAGCAGAGCTACCAGGGGGCCTGGGGCCAACGTCCTGACTTTC. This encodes CASRATRGPGANVLTF.

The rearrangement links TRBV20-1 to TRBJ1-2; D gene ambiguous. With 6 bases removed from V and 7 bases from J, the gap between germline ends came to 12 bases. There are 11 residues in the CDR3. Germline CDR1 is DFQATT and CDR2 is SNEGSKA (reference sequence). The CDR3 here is CSALEAVGYTF. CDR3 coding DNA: TGCAGTGCCCTCGAGGCGGTTGGCTACACCTTC.

The CDR3 nucleotides are TGTGCCAGCAGCTCGTCCCCGGGACAGTCAAGGGCTTTCTTT. Its translation: CASSSSPGQSRAFF. This chain joins TRBV11-3 and TRBJ1-1; 7 bases align to TRBD1. V was pared by 4 bases and J by 11 bases, with 13 bases of the junction left unmatched. Germline assignment: CDR1 SGHNT and CDR2 YENEEA. The length of the CDR3 is 14 residues.

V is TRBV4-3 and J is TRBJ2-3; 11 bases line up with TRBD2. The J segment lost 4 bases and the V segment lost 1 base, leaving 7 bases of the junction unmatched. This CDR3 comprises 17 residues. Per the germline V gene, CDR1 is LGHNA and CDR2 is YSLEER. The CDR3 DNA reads TGCGCCAGCAGCCAAGTAAGGCTAGCGGGGGGCGCAGATACGCAGTATTTT. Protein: CASSQVRLAGGADTQYF.

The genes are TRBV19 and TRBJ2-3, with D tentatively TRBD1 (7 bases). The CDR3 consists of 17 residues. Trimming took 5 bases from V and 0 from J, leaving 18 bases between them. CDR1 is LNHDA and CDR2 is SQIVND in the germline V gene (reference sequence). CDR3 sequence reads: CASSLKTRGASTDTQYF. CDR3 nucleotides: TGTGCCAGTAGTCTGAAAACCAGGGGGGCTAGCACAGATACGCAGTATTTT.

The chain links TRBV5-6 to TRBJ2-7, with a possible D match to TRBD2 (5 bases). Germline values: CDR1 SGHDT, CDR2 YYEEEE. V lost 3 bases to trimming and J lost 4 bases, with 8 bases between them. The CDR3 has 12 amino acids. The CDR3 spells CASSSGEYEQYF. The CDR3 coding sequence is TGTGCCAGCAGCTCCGGGGAATACGAGCAGTACTTC.

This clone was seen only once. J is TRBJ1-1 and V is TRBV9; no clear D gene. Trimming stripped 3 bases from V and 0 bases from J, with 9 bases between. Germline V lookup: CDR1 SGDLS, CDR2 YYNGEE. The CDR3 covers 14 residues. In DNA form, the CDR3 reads TGTGCCAGCAGCGCCGTGAGGATGAACACTGAAGCTTTCTTT. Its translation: CASSAVRMNTEAFF.

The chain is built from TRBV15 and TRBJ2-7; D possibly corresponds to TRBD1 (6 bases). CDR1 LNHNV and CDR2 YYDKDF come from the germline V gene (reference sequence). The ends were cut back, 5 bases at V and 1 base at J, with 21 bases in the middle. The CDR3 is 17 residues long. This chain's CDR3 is CATSLPLRDMDSYEQYF. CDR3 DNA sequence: TGTGCCACCAGCCTACCACTAAGGGACATGGATTCCTACGAGCAGTACTTC.

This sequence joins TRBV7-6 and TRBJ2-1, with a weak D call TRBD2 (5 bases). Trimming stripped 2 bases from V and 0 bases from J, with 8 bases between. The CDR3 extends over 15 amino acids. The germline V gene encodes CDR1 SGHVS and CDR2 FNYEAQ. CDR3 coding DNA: TGTGCCAGCAGCTTACTTGGGAGCTCCTACAATGAGCAGTTCTTC. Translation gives CASSLLGSSYNEQFF.

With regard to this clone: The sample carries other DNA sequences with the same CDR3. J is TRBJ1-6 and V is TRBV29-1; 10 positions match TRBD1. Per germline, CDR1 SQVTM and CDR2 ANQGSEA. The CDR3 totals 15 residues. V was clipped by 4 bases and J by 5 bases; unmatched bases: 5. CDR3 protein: CSVAYGTGDNSPLHF. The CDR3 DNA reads TGCAGCGTTGCGTACGGGACAGGGGATAATTCACCCCTCCACTTT.

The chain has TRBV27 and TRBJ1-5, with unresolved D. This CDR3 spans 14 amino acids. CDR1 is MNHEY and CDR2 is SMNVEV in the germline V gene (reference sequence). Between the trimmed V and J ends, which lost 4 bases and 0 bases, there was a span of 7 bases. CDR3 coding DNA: TGTGCCAGCAGTTCCCTCTATAGCAATCAGCCCCAGCATTTT. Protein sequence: CASSSLYSNQPQHF.

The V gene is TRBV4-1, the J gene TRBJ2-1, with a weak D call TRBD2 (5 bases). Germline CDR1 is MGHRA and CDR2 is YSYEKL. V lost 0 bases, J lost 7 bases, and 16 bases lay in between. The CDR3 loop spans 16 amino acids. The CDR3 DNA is TGCGCCAGCAGCCAAGAGATCAACAGTTGGAGGAATGAGCAGTTCTTC. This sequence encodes CASSQEINSWRNEQFF.

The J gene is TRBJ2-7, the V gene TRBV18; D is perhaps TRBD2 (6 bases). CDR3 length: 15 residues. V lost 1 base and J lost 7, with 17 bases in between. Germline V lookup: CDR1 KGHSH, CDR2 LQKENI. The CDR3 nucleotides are TGTGCCAGCTCACCACGCGGGACCCCCGGTTGGGAGCAGTACTTC. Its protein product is CASSPRGTPGWEQYF.

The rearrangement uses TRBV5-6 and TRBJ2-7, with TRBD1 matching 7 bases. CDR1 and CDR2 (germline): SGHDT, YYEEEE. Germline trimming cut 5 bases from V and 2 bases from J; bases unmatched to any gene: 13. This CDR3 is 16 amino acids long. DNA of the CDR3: TGTGCCAGCAGTCCTACAGGGGCCGGCCGACCCTACGAGCAGTACTTC. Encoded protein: CASSPTGAGRPYEQYF.

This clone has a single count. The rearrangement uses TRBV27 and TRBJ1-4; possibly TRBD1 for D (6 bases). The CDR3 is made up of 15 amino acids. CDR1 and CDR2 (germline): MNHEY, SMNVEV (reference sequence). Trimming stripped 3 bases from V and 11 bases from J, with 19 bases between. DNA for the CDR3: TGTGCCAGCAGTTTGGCGGGGGGCTTTTTAGGGAAACTGTTTTTT. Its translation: CASSLAGGFLGKLFF.

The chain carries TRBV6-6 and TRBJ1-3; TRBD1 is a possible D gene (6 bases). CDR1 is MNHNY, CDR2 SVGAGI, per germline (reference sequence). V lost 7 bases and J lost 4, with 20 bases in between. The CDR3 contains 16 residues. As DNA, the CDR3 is TGTGCCAGCAATCCCAAGACAGGCGACATAGGAAACACCATATATTTT. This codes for CASNPKTGDIGNTIYF.

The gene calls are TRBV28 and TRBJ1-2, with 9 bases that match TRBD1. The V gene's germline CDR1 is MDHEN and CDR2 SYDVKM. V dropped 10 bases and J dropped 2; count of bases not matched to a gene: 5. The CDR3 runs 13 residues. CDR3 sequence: CATHRGRNYGYTF. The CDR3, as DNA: TGTGCCACCCACAGGGGGCGGAACTATGGCTACACCTTC.

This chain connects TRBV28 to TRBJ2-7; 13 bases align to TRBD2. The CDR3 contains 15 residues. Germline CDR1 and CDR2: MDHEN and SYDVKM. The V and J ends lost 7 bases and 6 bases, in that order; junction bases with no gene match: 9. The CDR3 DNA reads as TGTGCCAGCACCGCAGGACTAGCGGGAGTGGTCGAGCAGTACTTC. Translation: CASTAGLAGVVEQYF.

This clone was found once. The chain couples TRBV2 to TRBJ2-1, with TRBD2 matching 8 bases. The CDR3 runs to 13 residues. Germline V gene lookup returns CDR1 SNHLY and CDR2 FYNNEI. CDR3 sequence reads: CAGRLAGINEQFF. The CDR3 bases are TGTGCAGGCAGGCTAGCGGGTATCAATGAGCAGTTCTTC.

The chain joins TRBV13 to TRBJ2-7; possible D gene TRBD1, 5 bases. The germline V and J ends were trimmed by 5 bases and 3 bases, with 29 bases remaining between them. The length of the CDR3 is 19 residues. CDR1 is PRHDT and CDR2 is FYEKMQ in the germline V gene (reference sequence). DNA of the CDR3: TGTGCCAGCAGCCAAATACAACCAAATAACAGGTCAATAAGCTACGAGCAGTACTTC. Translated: CASSQIQPNNRSISYEQYF.

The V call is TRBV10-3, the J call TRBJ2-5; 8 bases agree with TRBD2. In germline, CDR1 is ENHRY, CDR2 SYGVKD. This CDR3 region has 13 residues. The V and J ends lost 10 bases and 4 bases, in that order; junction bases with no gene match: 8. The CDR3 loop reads CANAGGTGETQYF. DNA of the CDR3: TGTGCCAACGCGGGGGGAACTGGAGAGACCCAGTACTTC.

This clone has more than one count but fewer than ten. The CDR3 here is CASRPRGLNPDTEAFF. CDR3 bases: TGCGCCAGCAGGCCCCGGGGGTTAAACCCGGACACTGAAGCTTTCTTT. The chain joins TRBV5-1 to TRBJ1-1; maybe TRBD1 (5 bases). Germline V gene lookup returns CDR1 SGHRS and CDR2 YFSETQ. V dropped 5 bases and J dropped 3 bases, with 20 bases sitting between them. CDR3 length: 16 residues.